Here is one T cell receptor beta chain with its context. Its antigen is still unknown. This sample was included in a study of T cell responses to AZD1222 COVID-19 vaccine. Study-wide findings and caveats: Clonal diversity was possibly underestimated, and white British individuals and females predominated among donors. Only after the peak T cell response were repertoires sampled.

The protocol was immunoSEQ multiplex PCR, while the TCRdb copy is restricted to in-frame clones and leaves out a portion. Among 180,000 or so clones, 85% to 90% were seen once, and the ten largest hold around 1.6%. The ends were cut back, 1 base at V and 1 base at J, with 12 bases in the middle. There are 16 residues in the CDR3. Germline lookup yields CDR1 SEHNR and CDR2 FQNEAQ (reference sequence). The gene calls are TRBV7-9 and TRBJ2-3; D gene uncertain. The sample was peripheral blood, taken on day 0 of AZD1222 vaccination. The receptor comes from an adult in good health. The CDR3 loop is CASSLGAGRGTDTQYF. DNA for the CDR3: TGTGCCAGCAGCTTAGGCGCAGGACGAGGCACAGATACGCAGTATTTT. Full variable domain (rest looked up from reference TRBV7-9 and TRBJ2-3): DTGVSQNPRHKITKRGQNVTFRCDPISEHNRLYWYRQTLGQGPEFLTYFQNEAQLEKSRLLSDRFSAERPKGSFSTLEIQRTEQGDSAMYLCASSLGAGRGTDTQYFGPGTRLTVL.